The source of this T cell receptor (beta chain) is a study of identical twins. One entry per CDR3 protein results from TCRdb running MiXCR on the 5' RACE reads. The sample contains around 570,000 distinct CDR3 sequences, approximately 9.6% of which appear only once. This clonotype was detected many times. This sample also belongs to another study, concerning yellow fever vaccine responses in identical twins.

The TCR was taken from a young woman in good health. Material for sequencing was PBMCs.

The CDR3 loop reads CASSPGGPGDTQYF. The CDR3 DNA reads TGCGCCAGCAGCCCGGGGGGGCCTGGAGATACGCAGTATTTT. The rearrangement uses TRBV5-1 and TRBJ2-3; 8 nucleotides match TRBD2. The germline CDR1 and CDR2 sequences are SGHRS and YFSETQ. Trimming cost V 4 bases and J 5 bases; bases outside gene matches: 6. This CDR3 comprises 14 residues.